This paragraph reports one TCR beta chain. This record comes from a study of CD8+ T cells in alopecia areata. This CDR3 has 14 amino acids. Germline CDR1 and CDR2: MNHEY and SVGAGI. V lost 2 bases to trimming and J lost 3 bases, with 11 bases between them. TCR sequencing used cDNA made by reverse transcription of extracted RNA. Produced via immunoSEQ multiplex PCR; TCRdb's table is partial and in-frame only. The data hold a few hundred thousand clones, with roughly two fifths observed a single time. Treatment: oral pan-JAK inhibitor, 5-10 mg twice daily. Peripheral blood, together with lesional scalp punch biopsies, was collected from alopecia areata patients.

This rearrangement joins TRBV6-5 to TRBJ2-7; D gene uncertain. The source material was CD4+ T cells sorted from blood, sampled around week 34, from a patient treated with tofacitinib. This TCR was recovered from a human donor with alopecia areata. The CDR3 here is CASSYGPELYEQYF. CDR3 sequence (DNA): TGTGCCAGCAGTTACGGCCCGGAACTCTACGAGCAGTACTTC.